This T cell receptor beta chain was identified in a study of tumor-infiltrating lymphocytes in localized non-small cell lung cancer. Overall study context: The cohort mixed smokers and never-smokers, several histologies, and some post-neoadjuvant-chemotherapy samples.

Clones were read by immunoSEQ multiplex PCR, and TCRdb kept only the in-frame ones, dropping some. The sample has some 13,000 clones, about 74% seen once; the top ten hold 13% to 15%. This CDR3 is 14 amino acids long. Germline V gene sequence: CDR1 SGHAT, CDR2 FQNNGV. J lost 1 base, V lost 5 bases, and 4 bases had no gene match. As for this clone: What it binds is not known.

General study points: TCR sequencing covered a subset of patients with enough tissue. Technical variation could not be separated from intratumor heterogeneity here. IM1 and IM2 tumors showed no difference in T-cell fraction.

The sample taken for sequencing was uninvolved lung tissue not adjacent to the tumor. This receptor was taken from a human donor with non-small cell lung cancer. This chain uses TRBV11-2 with TRBJ2-5; 7 bases match TRBD2. The CDR3 region is CASSPGGSQETQYF. In DNA, the CDR3 is TGTGCCAGCAGCCCCGGCGGGAGCCAAGAGACCCAGTACTTC.